Below, 27 T cell receptor beta chains from the same sample are listed, as sequenced in a study of blood T cell repertoires in COVID-19. The protocol was immunoSEQ multiplex PCR, while the TCRdb copy is restricted to in-frame clones and leaves out a portion. The table records just over 95,000 clones, about 83% of them present only once. The material sequenced was peripheral blood. Receptors originate from a human donor in a cohort sampled during active COVID-19.

The chain carries TRBV5-1 and TRBJ2-3, with 7 bases aligning to TRBD1. CDR3 size: 15 residues. Germline V CDR1 and CDR2: SGHRS, YFSETQ. The trim removed 7 bases at V and 0 bases at J, leaving 8 bases unmatched. DNA for the CDR3: TGCGCCAGCGCAAAAGGGACAGCTAGCACAGATACGCAGTATTTT. Translated: CASAKGTASTDTQYF.

This chain uses TRBV9 with TRBJ2-3; D is uncertain. Germline V CDR1 and CDR2: SGDLS, YYNGEE. Trimming cost V 3 bases and J 0 bases, with 11 bases left between them. The CDR3 loop spans 15 amino acids. CDR3 nucleotide sequence: TGTGCCAGCAGCGCAGGAATTTCGAGCACAGATACGCAGTATTTT. Amino acid sequence: CASSAGISSTDTQYF.

The chain combines TRBV18 with TRBJ1-3; TRBD1 matches at 8 bases. Germline V gives CDR1 KGHSH, CDR2 LQKENI. CDR3 length: 17 residues. Trimming took 3 bases from V and 2 from J; bases not matched to a gene: 9. The CDR3 DNA is TGTGCCAGCTCACCCAACGGTGCGGGACAGGCTGGAAACACCATATATTTT. Its protein is CASSPNGAGQAGNTIYF.

The rearrangement links TRBV7-2 to TRBJ2-1; TRBD2 aligns across 7 bases. V trimming: 1 base; J trimming: 7 bases; junction bases outside the gene matches: 7. CDR1 and CDR2 from the germline V gene are SGHTA and FQGNSA. There are 15 residues in the CDR3. CDR3 in amino acids: CASSLVAGEGNEQFF. The DNA for the CDR3 is TGTGCCAGCAGCTTAGTGGCGGGAGAGGGGAATGAGCAGTTCTTC.

The CDR3 coding sequence is TGTGCCAGCAGGACGACAGGGACTGATTGGCAGTACTTC. Encoded protein: CASRTTGTDWQYF. This chain links TRBV6-5 with TRBJ2-7, with D tentatively TRBD1 (7 bases). V shed 6 bases and J shed 9 bases, with 18 bases lying between them. The V gene's germline CDR1 is MNHEY and CDR2 SVGAGI. This CDR3 is 13 amino acids long.

The chain links TRBV29-1 to TRBJ1-1; 9 nucleotides match TRBD1. Germline V gene lookup returns CDR1 SQVTM and CDR2 ANQGSEA. Losses at the gene ends were 1 base for V and 4 bases for J; bases not matched to a gene: 10. The length of the CDR3 is 16 residues. The CDR3 coding sequence is TGCAGCGTTGAAGGGGGACAGGGCCAAGAGGGCACTGAAGCTTTCTTT. It yields the protein CSVEGGQGQEGTEAFF.

The chain joins TRBV2 to TRBJ1-5; D gene uncertain. The V gene lost 2 bases and the J gene lost 11 bases, with 13 bases spanning the gap. Germline V lookup: CDR1 SNHLY, CDR2 FYNNEI. The CDR3 totals 13 residues. The CDR3 protein is CASSELHSGAQHF. In DNA, the CDR3 is TGTGCCAGCAGTGAATTACACTCCGGAGCCCAGCATTTT.

The V gene is TRBV6-6, the J gene TRBJ2-3; TRBD2 aligns across 7 bases. V gave up 4 bases and J gave up 2 bases; unmatched junction bases: 9. The CDR3 length is 16 residues. In germline, CDR1 is MNHNY, CDR2 SVGAGI (reference sequence). The CDR3 loop is CASSWPLAVNTDTQYF. In nucleotides, the CDR3 is TGTGCCAGCAGTTGGCCGCTAGCGGTGAACACAGATACGCAGTATTTT.

J is TRBJ2-2 and V is TRBV28; D gene unclear. The germline V gene has CDR1 MDHEN and CDR2 SYDVKM. The CDR3 contains 13 residues. Trimming removed 3 bases at V and 7 bases at J, with 9 bases between. CDR3 sequence (DNA): TGTGCCAGCAGTTTCGTCGGCGGCGGGGAGCTGTTTTTT. As protein: CASSFVGGGELFF.

The chain carries TRBV24-1 and TRBJ2-1; 14 positions match TRBD2. CDR1 KGHDR and CDR2 SFDVKD come from the germline V gene. The CDR3 is 14 residues long. V gave up 7 bases and J gave up 9 bases; unmatched junction bases: 4. CDR3 DNA: TGTGCCACCAGGGGACTAGCGGGAGACAGTGAGCAGTTCTTC. The encoded protein is CATRGLAGDSEQFF.

This sequence joins TRBV10-3 and TRBJ1-6; 8 nucleotides line up with TRBD1. The length of the CDR3 is 14 residues. V lost 7 bases to trimming and J lost 9 bases; unmatched junction nucleotides: 8. Germline loops: CDR1 ENHRY, CDR2 SYGVKD. In DNA, the CDR3 is TGTGCCATCAAGGAGACAGGGGAATTTTCACCCCTCCACTTT. Protein product: CAIKETGEFSPLHF.

The rearrangement joins TRBV4-3 to TRBJ1-5; 9 bases fit TRBD1. This CDR3 has 21 amino acids. With 0 bases clipped from V and 0 bases from J, the junction kept 15 bases outside the gene matches. CDR1 and CDR2 (germline): LGHNA, YSLEER. DNA of the CDR3: TGCGCCAGCAGCCAAGACCCCACCTCGGAACAGGGGGCGGATAGCAATCAGCCCCAGCATTTT. Its translation: CASSQDPTSEQGADSNQPQHF.

The CDR3 loop reads CAISGGTGDNSNQPQHF. CDR3 bases: TGTGCCATCAGTGGGGGGACAGGGGATAATAGCAATCAGCCCCAGCATTTT. V gene TRBV10-3 combines with J gene TRBJ1-5; 10 bases agree with TRBD1. Germline V gene data show CDR1 as ENHRY and CDR2 as SYGVKD. V lost 4 bases to trimming and J lost 0 bases; unmatched junction nucleotides: 6. There are 17 residues in the CDR3.

The chain combines TRBV5-1 with TRBJ2-2; D possibly corresponds to TRBD1 (6 bases). The CDR3 extends over 14 amino acids. Germline V gene lookup returns CDR1 SGHRS and CDR2 YFSETQ. V shed 0 bases and J shed 4 bases, with 7 bases lying between them. CDR3 residues: CASSLEGVTGELFF. The CDR3 bases are TGCGCCAGCAGCTTGGAGGGGGTCACCGGGGAGCTGTTTTTT.

This chain links TRBV19 with TRBJ1-1; a weak D match, TRBD1 (5 bases). This CDR3 region has 14 residues. Germline assignment: CDR1 LNHDA and CDR2 SQIVND (reference sequence). The germline V and J ends were trimmed by 1 base and 1 base, with 7 bases remaining between them. In DNA form, the CDR3 reads TGTGCCAGTAGTATAGGTCAGGGGAACACTGAAGCTTTCTTT. Its translation is CASSIGQGNTEAFF.

Details on this clone: Within the sample, other DNA sequences also encode this same CDR3. J is TRBJ2-3 and V is TRBV7-9; 7 bases line up with TRBD2. The CDR3 totals 13 residues. Germline CDR1 is SEHNR and CDR2 is FQNEAQ (reference sequence). V lost 3 bases, J lost 4 bases, and 1 base stayed unmatched. The CDR3 sequence: CASSLAGADTQYF. The DNA for the CDR3 is TGTGCCAGCAGCTTGGCGGGAGCAGATACGCAGTATTTT.

The chain combines TRBV9 with TRBJ2-5; a possible D gene is TRBD2 (6 bases). This CDR3 region has 16 residues. Trimming took off 0 bases at V and 4 bases at J, with 16 bases between the two ends. Germline V lookup: CDR1 SGDLS, CDR2 YYNGEE. As DNA, the CDR3 is TGTGCCAGCAGCGTAGCCGGCGGGATGAGGGGAGAGACCCAGTACTTC. It translates to CASSVAGGMRGETQYF.

The chain couples TRBV5-1 to TRBJ2-7, with 14 nucleotides matching TRBD2. The ends lost 4 bases at V and 7 bases at J; junction bases unmatched: 7. Germline-derived CDR1 and CDR2 are SGHRS and YFSETQ. The CDR3 is 15 residues long. The CDR3 spells CASSKGTSGSWEQYF. The CDR3 coding sequence is TGCGCCAGCAGCAAGGGGACTAGCGGGAGTTGGGAGCAGTACTTC. The complete variable domain, with remaining parts taken from reference TRBV5-1 and TRBJ2-7, reads KAGVTQTPRYLIKTRGQQVTLSCSPISGHRSVSWYQQTPGQGLQFLFEYFSETQRNKGNFPGRFSGRQFSNSRSEMNVSTLELGDSALYLCASSKGTSGSWEQYFGPGTRLTVT.

The chain combines TRBV6-5 with TRBJ1-5; D call uncertain. In germline, CDR1 is MNHEY, CDR2 SVGAGI. The CDR3 has 14 residues. Trimming took 6 bases from V and 1 from J, leaving 10 bases between them. The CDR3 reads CASRPPGSNQPQHF. Here the CDR3 DNA reads TGTGCCAGCAGGCCTCCGGGAAGCAATCAGCCCCAGCATTTT.

V and J are TRBV27 and TRBJ2-6; D perhaps matches TRBD1 (7 bases). Germline CDR1 MNHEY, CDR2 SMNVEV (reference sequence). The CDR3 runs to 18 residues. Trimming stripped 5 bases from V and 1 base from J, with 18 bases between. The CDR3 spells CASSPQGPGGSGANVLTF. CDR3 bases: TGTGCCAGCAGTCCCCAGGGCCCAGGGGGGTCTGGGGCCAACGTCCTGACTTTC. Together with reference TRBV27 and TRBJ2-6, the CDR3 gives the full variable domain: EAQVTQNPRYLITVTGKKLTVTCSQNMNHEYMSWYRQDPGLGLRQIYYSMNVEVTDKGDVPEGYKVSRKEKRNFPLILESPSPNQTSLYFCASSPQGPGGSGANVLTFGAGSRLTVL.

The chain joins TRBV7-9 to TRBJ1-1, with 8 positions matching TRBD1. Trimming took 4 bases from V and 7 from J; bases not matched to a gene: 5. This CDR3 has 13 amino acids. Germline CDR1 SEHNR, CDR2 FQNEAQ (reference sequence). The CDR3, as DNA: TGTGCCAGCAGCTACACAGGGGGAATTGAAGCTTTCTTT. It translates to CASSYTGGIEAFF.

This clone was seen only a few times. This rearrangement joins TRBV14 to TRBJ1-2; 12 positions match TRBD1. The ends lost 4 bases at V and 7 bases at J; junction bases unmatched: 7. This CDR3 has 15 residues. Germline V gives CDR1 SGHDN, CDR2 FVKESK. The CDR3 coding sequence is TGTGCCAGCAGCCCGGGACAGGGGGCGAGGCTTGGCTACACCTTC. It translates to CASSPGQGARLGYTF.

V is TRBV7-9 and J is TRBJ2-6, with D possibly TRBD2 on 5 matching bases. This CDR3 is built from 16 residues. CDR1 is SEHNR and CDR2 is FQNEAQ in the germline V gene (reference sequence). The V end lost 1 base, the J end lost 4 bases, and 11 bases lay between the germline ends. CDR3 loop: CASSLDVGAGANVLTF. The CDR3 DNA follows: TGTGCCAGCAGCTTAGACGTGGGAGCGGGGGCCAACGTCCTGACTTTC.

This chain uses TRBV5-1 with TRBJ2-3, with 8 positions matching TRBD1. CDR1 and CDR2 (germline): SGHRS, YFSETQ. This CDR3 region has 13 residues. J lost 5 bases, V lost 5 bases, and 4 bases had no gene match. CDR3 nucleotide sequence: TGCGCCAGCAGTCAGGGGGCGAGAGATACGCAGTATTTT. Protein: CASSQGARDTQYF.

The chain carries TRBV25-1 and TRBJ1-2; TRBD1 matches 9 bases. The V segment lost 3 bases and the J segment 5 bases; nucleotides outside the gene matches: 4. In germline, CDR1 is MGHDK, CDR2 SYGVNS. The CDR3 is 14 residues long. CDR3 bases: TGTGCCAGCAGTGAGACAGGGGGAAGGTATGGCTACACCTTC. This codes for CASSETGGRYGYTF.

The chain links TRBV28 to TRBJ2-7; 10 nucleotides agree with TRBD2. This CDR3 has 16 residues. CDR1 and CDR2 from the germline V gene are MDHEN and SYDVKM. Trimming took 5 bases from V and 5 from J; bases not matched to a gene: 12. CDR3 in amino acids: CASSDAAGGHRNEQYF. CDR3 DNA: TGTGCCAGCAGTGACGCAGCGGGAGGGCATAGGAACGAGCAGTACTTC.

The DNA for the CDR3 is TGTGCCAGCAGCCCCCCGGGACTAGCGGGAGGGGGGGCCACAGATACGCAGTATTTT. Translation gives CASSPPGLAGGGATDTQYF. This chain links TRBV11-2 with TRBJ2-3, with TRBD2 matching over 16 bases. This CDR3 is 19 amino acids long. The ends lost 5 bases at V and 2 bases at J; junction bases unmatched: 10. The germline CDR1 and CDR2 sequences are SGHAT and FQNNGV.